This record looks at one T cell receptor beta chain sequence and its context. The sample is drawn from a study of blood T cell repertoires in COVID-19. In the study overall: Acute and convalescent COVID-19 specimens originated in the United States, Italy and Spain.

This CDR3 is 13 amino acids long. V was shortened by 0 bases and J by 9 bases, with 10 bases between the two germline ends. Germline assignment: CDR1 SGHRS and CDR2 YFSETQ. Repertoires were generated with immunoSEQ multiplex PCR, while TCRdb's copy carries only in-frame clones and drops some. The table has approximately 200,000 clones, about nine tenths seen once; the top ten hold about 4.1%. Sequencing input: peripheral blood. The sequence came from a woman aged 25 to 39 with acute or convalescent COVID-19. The chain carries TRBV5-1 and TRBJ2-1; tentatively, D is TRBD1 (5 bases). CDR3 sequence (DNA): TGCGCCAGCAGCTTGGAAGGACATGGTGAGCAGTTCTTC. It codes for CASSLEGHGEQFF.